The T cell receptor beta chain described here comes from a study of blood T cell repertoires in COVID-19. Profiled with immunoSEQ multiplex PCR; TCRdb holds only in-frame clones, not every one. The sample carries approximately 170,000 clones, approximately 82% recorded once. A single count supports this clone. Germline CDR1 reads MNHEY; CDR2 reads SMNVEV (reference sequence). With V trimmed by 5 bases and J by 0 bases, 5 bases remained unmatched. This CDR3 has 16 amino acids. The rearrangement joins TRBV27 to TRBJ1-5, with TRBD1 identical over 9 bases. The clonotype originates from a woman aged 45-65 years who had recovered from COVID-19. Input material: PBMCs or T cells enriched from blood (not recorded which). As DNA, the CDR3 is TGTGCCAGCAGTACCTCGACAGGGGGTAGCAATCAGCCCCAGCATTTT. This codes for CASSTSTGGSNQPQHF.